The rows below give T cell receptor beta chains drawn from one sample of a study of Graves' ophthalmopathy and Graves' hyperthyroidism. TCRdb recomputed calls from the multiplex PCR reads with MiXCR, one row per CDR3 protein. The sample comprises 300,000 to 450,000 distinct CDR3 sequences, approximately 17% of which are singletons, and roughly 2.3% rests with the top ten. The sequencing input was peripheral blood. The receptors here all came from an adult woman with stable Graves' hyperthyroidism. Each CDR3 is given with its conserved first and last residue. The D gene is left open where the match is weak. Not every row has a clone size; where given, it reads once, few, many or a size class.

cdr3_length,clone_size,j_call,d_call,v_call,cdr3_aa,cdr3_nt
17,many,TRBJ2-4,.,TRBV28,CASSLSGRSVAKNIQYF,TGTGCCAGCAGTTTATCCGGCCGTAGTGTAGCCAAAAACATTCAGTACTTC
13,many,TRBJ1-2,.,TRBV10-3,CAISVTGAYGYTF,TGTGCCATCAGTGTAACGGGAGCCTATGGCTACACCTTC
14,many,TRBJ1-2,.,TRBV5-1,CASSPTGQVHGYTF,TGCGCCAGCAGCCCAACGGGACAAGTGCATGGCTACACCTTC
16,many,TRBJ2-7,.,TRBV6-5,CASSSRGRELSYEQYF,TGTGCCAGCAGCTCCCGCGGGCGGGAATTGTCCTACGAGCAGTACTTC
13,.,TRBJ1-1,.,TRBV30,CAWNAEMNTEAFF,TGTGCCTGGAATGCAGAAATGAACACTGAAGCTTTCTTT
13,many,TRBJ1-1,.,TRBV18,CASSRDKDTEAFF,TGTGCCAGCTCACGGGACAAAGACACTGAAGCTTTCTTT
15,many,TRBJ2-7,TRBD2,TRBV11-2,CASNRGLADTYEQYF,TGTGCCAGCAACCGAGGACTAGCGGATACCTACGAGCAGTACTTC
13,few,TRBJ1-2,.,TRBV6-2/TRBV6-3,CASSRYTNYGYTF,TGTGCCAGCAGCAGATATACTAACTATGGCTACACCTTC
16,few,TRBJ1-1,.,TRBV28,CASSLLGRSPPAEAFF,TGTGCCAGCAGTTTACTGGGAAGAAGTCCTCCGGCTGAAGCTTTCTTT
16,many,TRBJ2-4,.,TRBV6-1,CASSDRTYSRGDIQYF,TGTGCCAGCAGTGATCGGACCTACAGCCGCGGTGACATTCAGTACTTC
12,.,TRBJ1-2,.,TRBV28,CASSRTVASYTF,TGTGCCAGCAGCAGGACGGTCGCGAGCTACACCTTC